The 26 T cell receptor beta chains below come from one sample, sequenced in a study of tumor-infiltrating lymphocytes in primary liver carcinoma (dated by TCRdb to between 2016 and 2019). TCRdb shows the sequencer as Illumina HiSeq 2500. TCRbeta-specific cDNA was reverse-transcribed from approximately 460 ng total RNA using a constant-region primer and ProtoScript II reverse transcriptase. The TCRbeta libraries were prepared through three rounds of nested multiplex PCR following a slightly modified ARM-PCR procedure. Each of the first two PCR rounds ran for approximately 10 cycles using multiplex TRBV1-TRBV30 forward primers together with a Cbeta reverse primer. TCRdb redid the processing of the public reads, applying fastp at Q25 and MiXCR, and retained in-frame beta chains. One record per CDR3 amino acid sequence lists the most common genes and DNA. In this sample the table shows fewer than 400,000 distinct CDR3 sequences, about 60% of which occur a single time. Clones ranked in the top ten supply 9% to 10% of the sample.

Blood RNA was extracted from unsorted whole blood using TRIzol reagent, and germline DNA was obtained with the DNeasy Blood & Tissue kit. The sequenced sample consisted of peripheral blood. Source of these receptors: a man in his forties with primary liver carcinoma and hepatitis B virus infection.

The chain carries TRBV11-2 and TRBJ1-4; D not certain. The CDR3 length is 15 residues. The V gene's germline CDR1 is SGHAT and CDR2 FQNNGV. Trimming pared 1 base from V and 4 bases from J, leaving 10 bases between. CDR3 loop: CASSLGQRRNEKLFF. CDR3 DNA: TGTGCCAGCAGCTTAGGGCAGAGACGTAATGAAAAACTGTTTTTT.

Regarding this clonotype: One end of the junction is discordant with germline, which a read error may explain. The chain employs TRBV6-1 and TRBJ1-2; TRBD1 is a possible D gene (6 bases). The CDR3 is made up of 16 amino acids. The germline CDR1 and CDR2 sequences are MNHNS and SASEGT. CDR3 residues: CGSSEGTRSDNYGYTF. In DNA, the CDR3 is TGTGGCAGCAGTGAAGGGACACGAAGTGATAACTATGGCTACACCTTC.

As for this clonotype: It may be a read error: a sequence one base away is much more abundant. The chain recombines TRBV6-5 with TRBJ2-5; 8 bases align to TRBD2. The germline CDR1 and CDR2 sequences are MNHEY and SVGAGI. V shed 5 bases, J shed 4 bases, and the junction held 12 bases outside the gene matches. The CDR3 length is 16 residues. The CDR3, as DNA: TGTGCCAGCAGTAGGGGACTAGTGGGAAAGGGAGAGACCCAGTACTTC. Its protein is CASSRGLVGKGETQYF.

This sequence joins TRBV28 and TRBJ2-1; TRBD2 matches 10 bases. With V trimmed by 7 bases and J by 9 bases, 12 bases remained unmatched. The CDR3 is 15 residues long. Germline V gene sequence: CDR1 MDHEN, CDR2 SYDVKM. This CDR3 reads CASTGEAGGPFEQFF. Here the CDR3 DNA reads TGTGCCAGCACTGGGGAAGCGGGAGGGCCCTTTGAGCAGTTCTTC. The whole variable domain, remainder taken from reference TRBV28 and TRBJ2-1, is DVKVTQSSRYLVKRTGEKVFLECVQDMDHENMFWYRQDPGLGLRLIYFSYDVKMKEKGDIPEGYSVSREKKERFSLILESASTNQTSMYLCASTGEAGGPFEQFFGPGTRLTVL.

About this clonotype itself: At one of its ends the junction is not consistent with the germline gene, which may arise from a read error. The genes are TRBV11-3 and TRBJ2-1, with 9 bases lining up with TRBD2. This CDR3 region has 15 residues. Germline CDR1 SGHNT, CDR2 YENEEA. The CDR3 DNA follows: TGTGCCAGCAGCGAGACTAGCGGAGCATGCAATGTGCAGTTCTTC. This encodes CASSETSGACNVQFF.

The gene calls are TRBV6-1 and TRBJ1-3; D not resolved. V shed 8 bases and J shed 8 bases, with 13 bases lying between them. The CDR3 runs 12 residues. The germline V gene encodes CDR1 MNHNS and CDR2 SASEGT. CDR3: CASREGGDTIYF. CDR3 nucleotides: TGTGCCAGCCGGGAAGGAGGAGACACCATATATTTT.

Concerning this clonotype: The CDR3 end shows no conserved phenylalanine or tryptophan, and so a read error is likely. The limits of the CDR3 on the DNA are not certain, so only TCRdb's listed CDR3 is given. The chain couples TRBV29-1 to TRBJ2-7. Germline values: CDR1 SQVTM, CDR2 ANQGSEA. The CDR3 is 11 amino acids in total, end residues counted. The CDR3 region is CSVEDCGSVVI.

Comment on this clonotype: A much larger clone lies one base from this, so it may be a read error. The CDR3 coding sequence is TGTGCCGGCAGCTCAACCTATCTTGGGGAAGGGGCTTTCTTT. Translated, it gives CAGSSTYLGEGAFF. This chain uses TRBV6-5 with TRBJ1-1; D uncertain. The germline V gene has CDR1 MNHEY and CDR2 SVGAGI. This CDR3 has 14 amino acids.

Only one count was recorded for this clonotype. V is TRBV11-1 and J is TRBJ2-3; the D gene could be TRBD1 or TRBD2 (5 bases each). Germline assignment: CDR1 SGHAT and CDR2 FQDESV (reference sequence). This CDR3 comprises 19 residues. The V end was cut by 5 bases, the J end by 6 bases, with 30 bases between. Here the CDR3 reads CASSPGGSSVGARMDTQYF. The CDR3 DNA reads TGTGCCAGCAGCCCTGGGGGAAGCTCTGTTGGAGCCCGCATGGATACGCAGTATTTT.

This clonotype was recorded at least ten times. This rearrangement joins TRBV4-3 to TRBJ1-3, with TRBD1 matching over 7 bases. Losses at the gene ends were 1 base for V and 8 bases for J; bases not matched to a gene: 8. CDR3 size: 15 residues. Germline lookup yields CDR1 LGHNA and CDR2 YSLEER. CDR3 DNA: TGCGCCAGCAGCCAAGGCAATGACAGGGTTCACACCATATATTTT. The encoded protein is CASSQGNDRVHTIYF.

This clonotype was picked up many times. The rearrangement joins TRBV4-2 to TRBJ2-1; D is unclear. Germline values: CDR1 LGHNA, CDR2 YNFKEQ. Trimming removed 1 base at V and 8 bases at J, with 6 bases between. This CDR3 has 12 amino acids. The CDR3 loop reads CASSQVVHEQFF. Written as DNA, the CDR3 is TGTGCCAGCAGCCAAGTTGTCCATGAGCAGTTCTTC.

The rearrangement uses TRBV6-5 and TRBJ1-5; unclear D gene. The end of the DNA is better explained by TRBJ2-3, so the J call may be wrong. This CDR3 has 14 amino acids. Germline loops: CDR1 MNHEY, CDR2 SVGAGI. The CDR3 reads CASRPYSNNQPQYF. CDR3 bases: TGTGCCAGCAGGCCGTACAGTAACAATCAGCCCCAGTATTTT.

Concerning this clonotype itself: Mismatch with germline at one junction end may stem from a read error. The chain recombines TRBV14 with TRBJ2-3, with D perhaps being TRBD1 or TRBD2 (7 bases each). CDR1 is SGHDN and CDR2 is FVKESK in the germline V gene. CDR3 length equals 21 residues. The CDR3 is CASQRARGDVTWTSGTDTQYF. For the CDR3, the DNA is TGTGCCAGCCAACGGGCCAGGGGAGACGTTACTTGGACTAGTGGGACAGATACGCAATATTTT.

Comment on this clonotype: One junction end does not reproduce the germline sequence, and a read error may be involved. V and J are TRBV29-1 and TRBJ2-3; D may match TRBD1 or TRBD2 (5 bases each). The CDR3 length is 15 residues. CDR1 and CDR2 (germline): SQVTM, ANQGSEA. CDR3 amino acids: CSVVGRGPGTDMQYF. The CDR3 region has the DNA TGCAGCGTTGTTGGAAGGGGACCCGGAACAGATATGCAGTATTTT.

In the case of this clonotype: The junction differs from germline at one of its ends, possibly a read error. This rearrangement joins TRBV11-1 to TRBJ1-2, with D unclear. The CDR3 runs 15 residues. Germline CDR1 is SGHAT and CDR2 is FQDESV (reference sequence). For the CDR3, the DNA is TGTGCCAGCCGCCCAGAGAGAGCGGCTGGGTATGGTTACACCTTC. It codes for CASRPERAAGYGYTF.

The chain employs TRBV5-4 and TRBJ2-1; D might be TRBD2 (5 bases). Deletions cut 4 bases from V and 7 bases from J, with 18 bases between. Germline CDR1 is SGHNT and CDR2 is YYREEE (reference sequence). The CDR3 has 15 residues. The CDR3 here is CASSPQGSRDNEQFF. The CDR3 bases are TGTGCCAGCAGCCCTCAAGGTAGCCGGGATAATGAGCAGTTCTTC.

Only a few counts were recorded for this clonotype. This chain joins TRBV6-2 or TRBV6-3 and TRBJ1-5, with D possibly TRBD1 on 5 matching bases. Looked up from germline, CDR1 is MNHEY and CDR2 is SVGEGT. The CDR3 has 14 amino acids. V was shortened by 6 bases and J by 8 bases, with 17 bases between the two germline ends. CDR3 in amino acids: CASRPTGQGKPQHF. CDR3 DNA: TGTGCCAGCAGACCCACGGGGCAGGGCAAGCCCCAGCATTTT.

This clonotype was picked up many times. The chain carries TRBV5-6 and TRBJ2-2, with TRBD1 matching over 9 bases. Germline CDR1 and CDR2: SGHDT and YYEEEE. Trimming took 4 bases from V and 2 from J; bases not matched to a gene: 9. The CDR3 has 17 amino acids. The DNA for the CDR3 is TGTGCCAGCAGCCTCACCCCGGGACAGGGTAACACCGGGGAGCTGTTTTTT. Its protein product is CASSLTPGQGNTGELFF.

On this clonotype: A much larger clone lies one base from this, so it may be a read error. V gene TRBV10-3 combines with J gene TRBJ1-5, with D perhaps assigned TRBD1 or TRBD2 (5 bases each). The DNA end favors TRBJ2-3, so the J call may be wrong. This CDR3 has 12 amino acids. Per germline, CDR1 ENHRY and CDR2 SYGVKD. The CDR3 DNA follows: TGTGCCATCAGCCCAGAAGGGACGCCCCAGTATTTT. This encodes CAISPEGTPQYF.

As regards this clonotype: Since a much larger clone is just one base distant, this may be a read error. This chain uses TRBV6-1 with TRBJ2-7; possible D gene TRBD2, 6 bases. This CDR3 is 14 amino acids long. In germline, CDR1 is MNHNS, CDR2 SASEGT. V was pared by 2 bases and J by 3 bases, with 11 bases between. The CDR3 region is CASSEWDGGYEQYF. The DNA for the CDR3 is TGTGCCAGCAGTGAATGGGACGGGGGCTACGAGCAGTACTTC.

The rearrangement uses TRBV7-9 and TRBJ2-3, with D uncertain. Germline CDR1 is SEHNR and CDR2 is FQNEAQ (reference sequence). This CDR3 is built from 12 residues. V gave up 5 bases and J gave up 5 bases, with 8 bases separating them. In DNA, the CDR3 is TGTGCCAGCAGCCTAAGGGAAGATACGCAGTATTTT. Translated: CASSLREDTQYF.

Concerning this clonotype itself: This could be a read error, since a much larger clone is one nucleotide away. The CDR3 loop reads CASSPGLDPQWTGELFF. In DNA, the CDR3 is TGCGCCAGCAGCCCGGGTTTGGACCCACAATGGACCGGGGAGCTGTTTTTT. The chain combines TRBV4-1 with TRBJ2-2, with D uncertain. Trimming shortened V by 4 bases and J by 5 bases, and 20 bases separated the two germline ends. In germline, CDR1 is MGHRA, CDR2 YSYEKL. CDR3 length: 17 amino acids.

Of note for this clonotype: Given a much more abundant clone one base away, this may be a read error. The chain links TRBV12-3 or TRBV12-4 to TRBJ2-1, with TRBD2 as a possible D gene (6 bases). The CDR3 spans 16 residues. The chain's CDR3 is CASSLMGGRRGNEQLF. As DNA, the CDR3 is TGTGCCAGCAGTCTTATGGGTGGGAGGCGAGGGAATGAGCAGCTCTTC.

Worth noting for this clonotype: This may be a read error: a much more frequent sequence differs by one nucleotide. The final CDR3 position lacks the conserved phenylalanine or tryptophan, pointing to a likely read error. The chain links TRBV6-2 or TRBV6-3 to TRBJ2-7, with 8 nucleotides matching TRBD2. The germline CDR1 and CDR2 sequences are MNHEY and SVGEGT. The CDR3 contains 16 residues. Losses at the gene ends were 0 bases for V and 4 bases for J; bases not matched to a gene: 8. CDR3 sequence reads: CASSYSRGRGRYEQYS. In DNA, the CDR3 is TGTGCCAGCAGTTACTCGAGAGGGCGCGGGAGGTACGAGCAGTACTCC.

With respect to this clonotype: A read error may be the cause here, since a much bigger clone is one base away. The V call is TRBV6-1, the J call TRBJ2-5; D gene unclear. The germline V gene has CDR1 MNHNS and CDR2 SASEGT. The CDR3 loop spans 15 amino acids. For the CDR3, the DNA is TGTGCCAGCAGTGAAATGTTGGGCACCCAAGGGACCCAGTACTTC. Translating gives CASSEMLGTQGTQYF.

Comment on this clonotype: A junction boundary mismatches the germline segment, possibly from a read error. This chain uses TRBV12-3 or TRBV12-4 with TRBJ2-3; TRBD1 agrees at 7 bases. This CDR3 has 14 amino acids. The chain's CDR3 is CASSFLVGTDKQYF. In nucleotides, the CDR3 is TGTGCCAGCAGTTTTTTGGTGGGGACAGATAAGCAGTATTTT.